The clone carrying this T cell receptor beta chain has a handful of counts. This sample is drawn from a study of cytomegalovirus exposure and HLA in healthy donors. The PCR used 60 Vbeta and 13 Jbeta primers. The data were produced by immunoSEQ multiplex PCR, yet TCRdb's version contains in-frame clones alone and is incomplete. The profile shows 100,000 to 150,000 clones, approximately 69% of them singletons. The CDR3 runs 12 residues. Trimming took off 7 bases at V and 6 bases at J, with 12 bases between the two ends. Germline V gene data show CDR1 as MNHNS and CDR2 as SASEGT. What was sequenced was PBMCs. This chain uses TRBV6-1 with TRBJ1-2, with TRBD1 as a possible D gene (6 bases). This receptor was identified in a man aged 40-49 years in good health and CMV-seropositive. CDR3 residues: CASNTGLHGYTF. CDR3 nucleotide sequence: TGTGCCAGCAACACAGGGCTGCATGGCTACACCTTC.